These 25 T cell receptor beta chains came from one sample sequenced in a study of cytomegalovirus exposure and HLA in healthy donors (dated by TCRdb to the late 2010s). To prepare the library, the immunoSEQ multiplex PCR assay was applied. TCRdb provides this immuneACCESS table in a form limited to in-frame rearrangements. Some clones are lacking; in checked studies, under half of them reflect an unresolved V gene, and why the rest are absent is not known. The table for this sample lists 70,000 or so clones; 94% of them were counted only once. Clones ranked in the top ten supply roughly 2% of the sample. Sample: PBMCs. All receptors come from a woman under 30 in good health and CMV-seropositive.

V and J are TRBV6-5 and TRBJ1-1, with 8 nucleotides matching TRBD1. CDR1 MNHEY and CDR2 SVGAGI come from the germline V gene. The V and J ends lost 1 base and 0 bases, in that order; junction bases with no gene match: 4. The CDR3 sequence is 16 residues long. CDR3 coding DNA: TGTGCCAGCAGTTACTATGGACAGGGTATGAACACTGAAGCTTTCTTT. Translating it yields CASSYYGQGMNTEAFF.

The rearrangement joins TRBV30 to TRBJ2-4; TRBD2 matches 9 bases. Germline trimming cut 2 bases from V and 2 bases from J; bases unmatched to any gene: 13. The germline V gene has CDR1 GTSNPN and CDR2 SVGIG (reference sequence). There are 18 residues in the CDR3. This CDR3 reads CAWSRQAGGPSSKNIQYF. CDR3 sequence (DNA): TGTGCCTGGAGTAGACAAGCGGGGGGCCCCTCATCCAAAAACATTCAGTACTTC.

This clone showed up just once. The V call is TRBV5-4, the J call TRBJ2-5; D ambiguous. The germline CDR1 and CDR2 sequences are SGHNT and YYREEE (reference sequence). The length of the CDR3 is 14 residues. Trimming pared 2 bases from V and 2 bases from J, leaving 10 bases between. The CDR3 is CASSFGRSQETQYF. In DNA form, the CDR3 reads TGTGCCAGCAGCTTTGGCCGTTCACAAGAGACCCAGTACTTC.

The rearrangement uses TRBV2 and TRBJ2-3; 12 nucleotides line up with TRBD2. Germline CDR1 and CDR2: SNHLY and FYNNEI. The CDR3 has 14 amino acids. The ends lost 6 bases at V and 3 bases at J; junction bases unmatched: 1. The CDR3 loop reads CASRLAGGTDTQYF. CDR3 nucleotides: TGTGCCAGCAGACTAGCGGGAGGAACAGATACGCAGTATTTT.

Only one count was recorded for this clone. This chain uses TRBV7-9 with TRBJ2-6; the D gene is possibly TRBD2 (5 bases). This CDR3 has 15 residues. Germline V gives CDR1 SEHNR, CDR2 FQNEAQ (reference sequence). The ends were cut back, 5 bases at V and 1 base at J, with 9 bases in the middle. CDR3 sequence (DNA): TGTGCCAGCAGCCCCCCGGGGTCTGGGGCCAACGTCCTGACTTTC. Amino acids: CASSPPGSGANVLTF.

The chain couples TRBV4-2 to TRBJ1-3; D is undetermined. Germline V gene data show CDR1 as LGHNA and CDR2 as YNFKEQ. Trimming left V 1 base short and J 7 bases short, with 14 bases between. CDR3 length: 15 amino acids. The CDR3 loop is CASSQGEAKKNTIYF. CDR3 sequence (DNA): TGTGCCAGCAGCCAAGGGGAGGCCAAGAAGAACACCATATATTTT.

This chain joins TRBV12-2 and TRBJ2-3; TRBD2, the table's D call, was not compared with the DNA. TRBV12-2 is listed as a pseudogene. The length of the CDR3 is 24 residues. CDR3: CASRLVGTIVVFGASGRPADTQYF. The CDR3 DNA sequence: TGTGCAAGTCGCTTAGTTGGCACTATTGTAGTGTTCGGAGCTAGCGGGAGACCTGCCGATACGCAGTATTTT.

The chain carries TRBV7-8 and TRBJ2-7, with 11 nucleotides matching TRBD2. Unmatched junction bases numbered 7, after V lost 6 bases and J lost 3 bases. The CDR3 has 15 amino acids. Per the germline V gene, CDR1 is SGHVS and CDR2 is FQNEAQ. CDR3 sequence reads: CASRGGTSGFYEQYF. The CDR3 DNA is TGTGCCAGCAGGGGGGGGACTAGCGGATTCTACGAGCAGTACTTC. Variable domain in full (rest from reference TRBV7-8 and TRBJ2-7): GAGVSQSPRYKVAKRGQDVALRCDPISGHVSLFWYQQALGQGPEFLTYFQNEAQLDKSGLPSDRFFAERPEGSVSTLKIQRTQQEDSAVYLCASRGGTSGFYEQYFGPGTRLTVT.

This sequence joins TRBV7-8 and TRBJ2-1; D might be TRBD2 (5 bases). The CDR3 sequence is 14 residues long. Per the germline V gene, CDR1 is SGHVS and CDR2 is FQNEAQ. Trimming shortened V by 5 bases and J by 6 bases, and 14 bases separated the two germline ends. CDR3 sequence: CASSRTGNGNEQFF. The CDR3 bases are TGTGCCAGCAGCAGGACTGGGAACGGCAATGAGCAGTTCTTC.

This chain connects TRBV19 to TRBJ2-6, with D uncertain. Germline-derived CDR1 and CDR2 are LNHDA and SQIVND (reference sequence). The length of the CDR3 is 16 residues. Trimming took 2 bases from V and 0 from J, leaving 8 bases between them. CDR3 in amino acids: CASSIYSNSGANVLTF. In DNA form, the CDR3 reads TGTGCCAGTAGTATATACAGCAACTCTGGGGCCAACGTCCTGACTTTC.

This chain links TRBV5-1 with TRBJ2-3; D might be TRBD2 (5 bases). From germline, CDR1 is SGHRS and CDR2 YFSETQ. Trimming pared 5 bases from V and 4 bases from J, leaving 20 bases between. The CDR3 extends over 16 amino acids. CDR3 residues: CASRAGNLVYSDTQYF. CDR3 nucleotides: TGCGCCAGCAGGGCCGGGAACCTAGTGTATTCAGATACGCAGTATTTT.

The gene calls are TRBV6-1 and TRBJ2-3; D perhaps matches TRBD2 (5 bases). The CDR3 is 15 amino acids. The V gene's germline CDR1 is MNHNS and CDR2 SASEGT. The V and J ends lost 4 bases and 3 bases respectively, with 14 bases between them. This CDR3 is CASSAVGSGTDTQYF. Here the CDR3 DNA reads TGTGCCAGCAGTGCGGTAGGGTCGGGAACAGATACGCAGTATTTT.

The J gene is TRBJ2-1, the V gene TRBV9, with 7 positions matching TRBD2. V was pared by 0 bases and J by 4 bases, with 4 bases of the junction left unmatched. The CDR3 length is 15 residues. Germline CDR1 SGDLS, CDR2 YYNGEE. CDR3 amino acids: CASSVDSGQYNEQFF. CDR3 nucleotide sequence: TGTGCCAGCAGCGTAGATAGCGGGCAGTACAATGAGCAGTTCTTC.

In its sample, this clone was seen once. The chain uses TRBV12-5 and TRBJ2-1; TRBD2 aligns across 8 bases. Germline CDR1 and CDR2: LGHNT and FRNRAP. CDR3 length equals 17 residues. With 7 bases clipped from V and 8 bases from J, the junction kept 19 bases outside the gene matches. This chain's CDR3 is CASATAPIAGIRDEQFF. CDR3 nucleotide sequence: TGTGCTAGTGCCACGGCCCCAATAGCGGGAATTCGGGATGAGCAGTTCTTC.

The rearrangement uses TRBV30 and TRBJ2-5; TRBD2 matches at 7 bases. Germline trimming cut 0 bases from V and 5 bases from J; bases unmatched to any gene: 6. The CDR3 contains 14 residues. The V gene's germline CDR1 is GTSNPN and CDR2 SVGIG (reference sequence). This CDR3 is CAWSVGAGVETQYF. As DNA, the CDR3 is TGTGCCTGGAGTGTAGGTGCGGGGGTGGAGACCCAGTACTTC.

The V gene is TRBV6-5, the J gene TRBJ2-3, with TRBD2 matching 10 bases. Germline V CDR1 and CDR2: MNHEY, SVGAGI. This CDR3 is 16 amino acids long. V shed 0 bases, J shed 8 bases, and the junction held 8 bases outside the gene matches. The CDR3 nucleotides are TGTGCCAGCAGTTACTCTCGCGTGGCTAGCGGGGGTACGCAGTATTTT. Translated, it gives CASSYSRVASGGTQYF.

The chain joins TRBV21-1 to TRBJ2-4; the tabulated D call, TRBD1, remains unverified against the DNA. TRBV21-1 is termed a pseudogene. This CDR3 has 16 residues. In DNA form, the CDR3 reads TGTGCCAGCAGCGCCCCAGGGGCCCTAGCCAAAAACATTCAGTACTTC. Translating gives CASSAPGALAKNIQYF.

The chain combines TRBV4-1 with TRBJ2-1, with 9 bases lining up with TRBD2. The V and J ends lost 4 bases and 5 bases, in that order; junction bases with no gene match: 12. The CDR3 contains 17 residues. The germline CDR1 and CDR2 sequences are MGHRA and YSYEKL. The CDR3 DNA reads TGCGCCAGCAGCCCCGAGGGGCGGGAGGGCCCGAACAATGAGCAGTTCTTC. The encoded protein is CASSPEGREGPNNEQFF.

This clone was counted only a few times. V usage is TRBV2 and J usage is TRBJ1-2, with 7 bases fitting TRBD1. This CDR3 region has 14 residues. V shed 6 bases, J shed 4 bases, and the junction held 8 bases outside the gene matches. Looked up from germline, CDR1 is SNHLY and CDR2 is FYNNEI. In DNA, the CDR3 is TGTGCCAGCAGCGAACAGGGGAATAGCTATGGCTACACCTTC. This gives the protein CASSEQGNSYGYTF.

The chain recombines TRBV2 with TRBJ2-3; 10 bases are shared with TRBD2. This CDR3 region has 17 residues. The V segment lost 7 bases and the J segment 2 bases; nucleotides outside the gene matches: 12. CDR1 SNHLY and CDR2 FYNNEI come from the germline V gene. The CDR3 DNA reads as TGTGCCAGCACCGGTCTAGCGGGAGTAACCTCCACAGATACGCAGTATTTT. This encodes CASTGLAGVTSTDTQYF.

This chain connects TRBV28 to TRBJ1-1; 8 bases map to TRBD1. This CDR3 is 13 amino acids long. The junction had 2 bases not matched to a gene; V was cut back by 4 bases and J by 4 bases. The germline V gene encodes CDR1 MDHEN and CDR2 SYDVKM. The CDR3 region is CASSYRGITEAFF. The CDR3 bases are TGTGCCAGCAGTTACAGGGGGATCACTGAAGCTTTCTTT.

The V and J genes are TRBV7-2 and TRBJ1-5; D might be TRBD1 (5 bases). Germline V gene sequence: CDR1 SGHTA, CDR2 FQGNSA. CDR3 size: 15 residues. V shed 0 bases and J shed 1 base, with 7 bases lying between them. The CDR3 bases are TGTGCCAGCAGCTTAGCGGGGGGGAGCAATCAGCCCCAGCATTTT. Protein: CASSLAGGSNQPQHF.

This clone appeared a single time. CDR3 residues: CASSLRDLGNTIYF. The DNA for the CDR3 is TGTGCCAGCAGCTTGCGGGATCTTGGAAACACCATATATTTT. V gene TRBV5-6 combines with J gene TRBJ1-3; no definite D call. The CDR3 consists of 14 residues. Germline V gene data show CDR1 as SGHDT and CDR2 as YYEEEE. Trimming left V 1 base short and J 3 bases short, with 8 bases between. Full variable domain (missing parts from reference TRBV5-6 and TRBJ1-3): DAGVTQSPTHLIKTRGQQVTLRCSPKSGHDTVSWYQQALGQGPQFIFQYYEEEERQRGNFPDRFSGHQFPNYSSELNVNALLLGDSALYLCASSLRDLGNTIYFGEGSWLTVV.

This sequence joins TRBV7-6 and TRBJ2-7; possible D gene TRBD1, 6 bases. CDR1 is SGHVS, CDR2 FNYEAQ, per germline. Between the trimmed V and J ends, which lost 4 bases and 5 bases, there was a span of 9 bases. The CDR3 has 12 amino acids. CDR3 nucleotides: TGTGCCAGCAGCTCATGGACAGACGAGCAGTACTTC. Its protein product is CASSSWTDEQYF.

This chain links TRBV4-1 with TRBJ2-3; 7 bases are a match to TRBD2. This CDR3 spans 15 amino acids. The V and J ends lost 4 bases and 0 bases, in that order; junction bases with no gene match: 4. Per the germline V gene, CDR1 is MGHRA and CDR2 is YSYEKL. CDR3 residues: CASSPLAASTDTQYF. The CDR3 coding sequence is TGCGCCAGCAGCCCTCTAGCGGCTAGCACAGATACGCAGTATTTT.